This TCR beta chain was identified in a study of beta chain features in type 1 diabetes (dated by TCRdb to the late 2010s). Some background on the complete study: Mean age, gender distribution, total cell number and subset yield did not differ between patients and healthy donors. A total of roughly 99,000,000 sorted cells were examined across all samples, and the number of cells per subset was strongly correlated with RNA yield. The study compared the TCRB repertoires of sorted circulating CD4+ T cell subsets in recently diagnosed type 1 diabetes patients with those in matched healthy donors. Whereas all 30 or so donors provided naive and central memory subsets, regulatory and stem cell-like memory subsets were isolated from just 8 patients and roughly eight healthy donors.

Overall study results and their limits: Type 1 diabetes patients showed a moderate but significant shortening of TCRB CDR3 length in all four CD4+ subsets. HLA sub-analyses involved small numbers of individuals, so any influence of HLA type on TCRB rearrangement remained unresolved. Shorter templates might have been favored by PCR, but patient and control samples were amplified and corrected together, so both groups would have been affected equally by any skew. Naive, central memory and regulatory TCRB repertoires appeared to be more similar among patients than among healthy donors. At VDJ recombination sites, type 1 diabetes patients had fewer insertions and more deleted nucleotides, which implies abnormalities in thymic rearrangement. Because cDNA was sequenced instead of genomic DNA, highly expressing activated cells could be over-represented, though the groups showed no difference in activation or CD3 levels.

The entire isolated RNA was reverse transcribed using the High Capacity cDNA Reverse Transcription Kit, and thus expressed TCRB transcripts were sequenced. Deep immunoSEQ sequencing was performed on naive, central memory and regulatory T cell samples, with an average of roughly 3.5 million total reads per sample. Sorted cells were lysed in RLT buffer, and RNA was extracted using DNase-treated RNeasy Micro or Mini kits according to cell number. To prevent cross-contamination, each cell subset was processed individually, whereas patient and healthy donor samples were processed jointly. The immunoSEQ multiplex PCR was used to amplify TCRB sequences from cDNA, yielding 87-bp fragments that span the CDR3 region. Sequencing of the amplicons was performed on the Illumina HiSeq platform. Per the authors' processing: Synthetic template baselines were used to correct PCR bias computationally, reads within Hamming distance 2 were collapsed together, and singletons that could not be merged were discarded. Reads were aligned to IMGT to assign V, D and J genes, CDR3 length, and insertions or deletions at six rearrangement sites. Within each subset, clonotype counts were normalized to sorted cell number, after which true diversity and Gini coefficients were computed with the tcR R package. The overlap coefficient, calculated on TCRB nucleotide sequences, was used to measure repertoire sharing. As a proxy for the pre-selection repertoire, out-of-frame TCRB sequences from naive cells were analyzed. Here the immuneACCESS table is served through TCRdb, limited to in-frame sequences with V and J called. Missing clones are a known gap in these copies; in checked studies unresolved V genes cover under half, and the rest lacks a known reason. V and J calls and clone size are copied from that table; D and trimming were computed from the DNA. Counted in this sample were about 270,000 clones; roughly an eighth of them appeared once. The ten most abundant clones make up more than 0.015% of the sample.

Each donor gave one peripheral blood draw, averaging around 0.11 L, which was collected into heparinised tubes. A BD FACSAria II was used to sort naive, central memory, regulatory and stem cell-like memory CD4+ T cells with a panel that included CD45RO, CCR7, CD25, CD127, CD95 and CD27. Purity was above 98% for every sorted population. PBMCs were isolated right away by Lymphoprep density gradient centrifugation and were stained directly, without culture. So that batch effects would be minimized, each experiment stained and sorted samples in pairs, pairing one healthy donor with one patient. CDR1 and CDR2, per the germline V gene, are MDHEN and SYDVKM. V sheds 7 bases and J sheds 0 bases, leaving 15 bases between their ends. The CDR3 spans 15 residues, from the cysteine through the phenylalanine. CDR3 DNA is the only sequence kept; it has 45 bases, read in frame from the first base. Remarks on this clone: This clone's antigen is unknown. No clone much larger than this one lies a single base away; base qualities are absent.

The sequence links TRBV28 to TRBJ1-1; TRBD1 might be the D gene, on 5 matching bases. This receptor was taken from a man aged 25 to 40 with type 1 diabetes. Source material: naive CD4+ T cells from blood. The cell subset or site label, as the study defines it: true naive CD4+ T cells. The CDR3 protein is CASTDGGEMNTEAFF. The nucleotide sequence reads TGTGCCAGCACGGACGGGGGGGAGATGAACACTGAAGCTTTCTTT.